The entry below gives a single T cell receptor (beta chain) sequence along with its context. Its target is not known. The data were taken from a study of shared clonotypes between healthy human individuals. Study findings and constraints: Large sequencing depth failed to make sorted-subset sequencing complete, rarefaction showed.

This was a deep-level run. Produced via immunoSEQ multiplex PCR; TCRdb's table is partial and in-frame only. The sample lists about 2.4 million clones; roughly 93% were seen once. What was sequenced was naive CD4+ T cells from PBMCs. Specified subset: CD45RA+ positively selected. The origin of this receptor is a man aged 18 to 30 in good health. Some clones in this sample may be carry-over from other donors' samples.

The CDR3 sequence is CASSLGGAGGREETGELFF. The CDR3 region has the DNA TGCGCCAGCAGCCTCGGGGGAGCGGGAGGCCGAGAAGAAACCGGGGAGCTGTTTTTT. The chain carries TRBV5-1 and TRBJ2-2; TRBD2 matches at 9 bases. CDR1 and CDR2 (germline): SGHRS, YFSETQ. The CDR3 length is 19 residues. V was pared by 4 bases and J by 5 bases, with 18 bases of the junction left unmatched.